This T cell receptor beta chain was observed in a study of cytomegalovirus exposure and HLA in healthy donors. V was trimmed by 3 bases and J by 2 bases, leaving 11 bases between them. The CDR3 runs 15 residues. The V gene's germline CDR1 is SGDLS and CDR2 YYNGEE. Regarding this clone: The antigen remains undetermined.

Primers: 60 Vbeta forward and 13 Jbeta reverse. Authors' processing steps: In a later analysis, some 80 million unique TCR beta chains included roughly 11 million shared by two or more donors. Sequenced by immunoSEQ multiplex PCR; TCRdb stores in-frame clones only, minus some. The V and J calls and the clone size are those of that table, but D and trimming were determined from the DNA. The table records fewer than 350,000 clones, around 90% of them present only once. Whole-study results and caveats: Common viral pathogens were later found to be apparently linked to several of the most significant clusters. TCR beta sequences reportedly predicted the HLA-A and HLA-B alleles of most subjects accurately.

Input material: PBMCs. The chain recombines TRBV9 with TRBJ2-2; D possibly corresponds to TRBD2 (5 bases). The sequence was collected from a woman under 30 in good health and CMV-seronegative. The DNA of the CDR3 is TGTGCCAGCAGCGGACGGGCTAGCAACACCGGGGAGCTGTTTTTT. This gives the protein CASSGRASNTGELFF.